Below, one T cell receptor (beta chain) is given with its context. This entry comes from a study of blood T cell repertoires in COVID-19. This table comes from immunoSEQ multiplex PCR, and its TCRdb copy is limited to in-frame clones, with some not included. The table lists under 150,000 clones, more than 65% of them singletons. This CDR3 is 11 amino acids long. Trimming took off 5 bases at V and 7 bases at J, with 9 bases between the two ends. The germline V gene has CDR1 MDHEN and CDR2 SYDVKM. V gene TRBV28 combines with J gene TRBJ2-7, with TRBD2 as a possible D gene (5 bases). Sequenced input: peripheral blood. The sequence came from a human donor in a cohort sampled during active COVID-19. CDR3 amino acids: CASSPRTEQYF. The DNA for the CDR3 is TGTGCCAGCAGTCCCCGGACTGAGCAGTACTTC.